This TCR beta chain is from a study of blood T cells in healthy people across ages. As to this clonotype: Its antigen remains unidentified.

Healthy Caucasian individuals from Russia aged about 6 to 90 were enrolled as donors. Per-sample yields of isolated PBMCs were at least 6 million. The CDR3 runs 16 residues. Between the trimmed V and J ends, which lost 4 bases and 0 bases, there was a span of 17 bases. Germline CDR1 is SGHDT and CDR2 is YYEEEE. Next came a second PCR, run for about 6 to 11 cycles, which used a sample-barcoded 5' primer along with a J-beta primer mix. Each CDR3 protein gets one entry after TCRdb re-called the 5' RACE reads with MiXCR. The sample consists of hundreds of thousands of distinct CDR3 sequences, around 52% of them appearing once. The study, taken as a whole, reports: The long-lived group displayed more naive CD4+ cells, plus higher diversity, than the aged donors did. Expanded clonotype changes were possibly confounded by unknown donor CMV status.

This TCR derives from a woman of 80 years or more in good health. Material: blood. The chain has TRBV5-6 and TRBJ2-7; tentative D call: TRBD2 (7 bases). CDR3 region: CASSVLGGAPSYEQYF. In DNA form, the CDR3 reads TGTGCCAGCAGCGTGCTGGGGGGGGCTCCCTCCTACGAGCAGTACTTC.